This T cell receptor beta chain was observed in a study of early T cells in non-severe SARS-CoV-2 infection. Looking at the study overall: Sequenced material consisted of bulk RNA (from unsorted whole blood), and chains were unpaired.

Germline CDR1 is SEHNR and CDR2 is FQNEAQ (reference sequence). This CDR3 comprises 16 residues. The trim removed 5 bases at V and 3 bases at J, leaving 9 bases unmatched. The TCR library protocol was used to attach unique molecular identifiers. These identifiers were attached to individual cDNA molecules. TCRdb passed the 5' RACE reads through MiXCR, listing each CDR3 protein once. The table has about 86,000 distinct CDR3 sequences, around 15% seen once. This clonotype has at least ten counts. Its antigen is not known. Study-wide findings and caveats: Missing private and CD4 specificities, VDJdb matching favored anti-spike CD8 responses.

Material for sequencing was whole blood. The origin of this receptor is an adult who was a healthcare worker with PCR-confirmed SARS-CoV-2 infection or an uninfected control (not recorded which). The rearrangement uses TRBV7-9 and TRBJ2-1, with 8 bases that match TRBD1. The CDR3 nucleotides read TGTGCCAGCAGCGCACTGGGACAGGCCCTCTACAATGAGCAGTTCTTC. Its protein is CASSALGQALYNEQFF.